The 22 T cell receptor beta chains reported below all come from one sample, sequenced in a study of tumor-infiltrating lymphocytes in primary liver carcinoma. The researchers produced TCR beta cDNA from 450 to 600 ng total RNA with a constant-region primer. Amplification in three nested multiplex PCR rounds with slightly modified ARM-PCR gave rise to TCR beta libraries. Each of the first two PCR rounds ran approximately 11 cycles with TRBV1-TRBV30 forward and C-beta reverse primers. MiXCR was run by TCRdb on the multiplex PCR reads, yielding one entry per CDR3 protein. The sample carries approximately 300,000 distinct CDR3 sequences, about 62% recorded once. Blood RNA came from unsorted whole blood; germline DNA was also extracted. The specimen was peripheral blood. The source is a man between 40 and 49 years old with primary liver carcinoma and hepatitis B virus infection.

As for this clonotype: One end of the junction does not line up with germline, which may come from a read error. The CDR3 coding sequence is TGTGTCAGCAGCTCCCGTCGGGCGGGCACAAAGGGCAGTGAGCAGTTCTTC. Protein product: CVSSSRRAGTKGSEQFF. The V call is TRBV11-2, the J call TRBJ2-1; TRBD2 is a possible D gene (5 bases). The CDR3 is 17 residues long. Germline V gene sequence: CDR1 SGHAT, CDR2 FQNNGV.

Worth noting for this clonotype: A much larger clone differs from this one at a single base, so this may be a read error. The missing conserved phenylalanine or tryptophan at the end of this CDR3 makes a read error likely. The chain employs TRBV6-5 and TRBJ2-7; D unresolved. V lost 8 bases and J 0 bases, leaving 11 bases between the germline ends. Germline V gives CDR1 MNHEY, CDR2 SVGAGI. The length of the CDR3 is 13 residues. Here the CDR3 DNA reads TGTGCCAGCTTCGGCGGCGTCTCCTACGAGCAGTACATC. Residues: CASFGGVSYEQYI.

The chain has TRBV7-9 and TRBJ2-1, with D perhaps TRBD1 or TRBD2 (5 bases each). Germline V gene sequence: CDR1 SEHNR, CDR2 FQNEAQ (reference sequence). The CDR3 loop spans 16 amino acids. The V end was cut by 2 bases, the J end by 5 bases, with 16 bases between. This CDR3 is CASSLPGGIINNEQFF. The DNA for the CDR3 is TGTGCCAGCAGCTTACCTGGGGGTATAATAAACAATGAGCAGTTCTTC.

The chain employs TRBV6-1 and TRBJ2-7; 11 bases are a match to TRBD2. This CDR3 spans 17 amino acids. The junction had 7 bases not matched to a gene; V was cut back by 1 base and J by 2 bases. CDR1 and CDR2 (germline): MNHNS, SASEGT. Written as DNA, the CDR3 is TGTGCCAGCAGTGAAGGACCGGGACTAGCGGAAGCCTACGAGCAGTACTTC. Its protein is CASSEGPGLAEAYEQYF.

The rearrangement joins TRBV12-3 or TRBV12-4 to TRBJ1-2; D gene unclear. The V and J ends lost 6 bases and 6 bases respectively, with 17 bases between them. The CDR3 loop spans 14 amino acids. The CDR3 sequence: CASRNPGFWDGYTF. In DNA form, the CDR3 reads TGTGCCAGCAGGAATCCTGGCTTTTGGGATGGCTACACCTTC.

Comment on this clonotype: Sequence at one end of the junction differs from germline and may be a read error. V usage is TRBV12-3 or TRBV12-4 and J usage is TRBJ2-3; D is tentatively TRBD1 or TRBD2 (6 bases each). The CDR3 length is 13 residues. The CDR3 nucleotides are TGTGCCGGCAGTTTAGGGGGGCGGGGTACGCAGTATTTT. As protein: CAGSLGGRGTQYF.

The table lists this clonotype with a count of one. This chain links TRBV5-1 with TRBJ1-1; 10 bases agree with TRBD1. After removal of 5 bases from V and 9 bases from J, the junction contained 10 bases not matched to a gene. The germline V gene encodes CDR1 SGHRS and CDR2 YFSETQ. This CDR3 is 14 amino acids long. This CDR3 reads CASSYGTGESQAFF. The DNA for the CDR3 is TGCGCCAGCAGTTACGGGACAGGGGAGTCTCAAGCTTTCTTT.

This clonotype was counted only a few times. A read error is possible here, since a much larger clone lies one base away. The chain recombines TRBV6-2 or TRBV6-3 with TRBJ2-3; tentative D call: TRBD2 (6 bases). The CDR3 is 14 amino acids. Germline CDR1 reads MNHEY; CDR2 reads SVGEGT. Trimming cost V 6 bases and J 6 bases, with 16 bases left between them. The CDR3 nucleotides are TGTGCCAGCAGCCTCCATGGAGGGGCCGATACGCAGTATTTT. It yields the protein CASSLHGGADTQYF.

The sample holds a few counts of this clonotype. V gene TRBV7-8 combines with J gene TRBJ2-3, with D possibly being TRBD2 (6 bases). The CDR3 has 17 amino acids. V was clipped by 5 bases and J by 1 base, with 19 bases between them. The germline V gene encodes CDR1 SGHVS and CDR2 FQNEAQ. CDR3 amino acids: CASSPRSVASGTDTQYF. The DNA of the CDR3 is TGTGCCAGCAGCCCCCGGTCAGTGGCTAGCGGCACAGATACGCAGTATTTT.

This clonotype was detected a few times. A much larger clone differs by one base, so this may be a read error. The rearrangement links TRBV29-1 to TRBJ2-5; TRBD1 is a possible D gene (5 bases). Germline V lookup: CDR1 SQVTM, CDR2 ANQGSEA. V was cut by 7 bases and J by 5 bases, with 14 bases left in between. The length of the CDR3 is 12 residues. CDR3 in amino acids: CSARGRAETQYF. CDR3 nucleotide sequence: TGCAGCGCCCGTGGCAGGGCTGAGACCCAGTACTTC.

About this clonotype itself: One base away lies a much larger clone, so this may be a sequencing read error. This chain joins TRBV5-5 and TRBJ2-2; TRBD2 matches at 10 bases. CDR3 length: 17 amino acids. The V gene end was trimmed by 2 bases and the J gene end by 5 bases; junction bases not matched to a gene: 9. The germline V gene has CDR1 SGHKS and CDR2 YYEKEE (reference sequence). The CDR3 protein is CASSFDLSSGRTGELFF. DNA of the CDR3: TGTGCCAGCAGCTTCGATCTGTCTAGCGGGAGAACCGGGGAGCTGTTTTTT.

The V call is TRBV28, the J call TRBJ1-2; D is perhaps TRBD1 (6 bases). The CDR3 extends over 13 amino acids. CDR1 and CDR2 from the germline V gene are MDHEN and SYDVKM. V was shortened by 4 bases and J by 4 bases, with 10 bases between the two germline ends. CDR3 residues: CASSSTGSYGYTF. In DNA, the CDR3 is TGTGCCAGCAGTTCCACAGGGTCCTATGGCTACACCTTC.

The CDR3 spells CASSLGGFGFAGEGTGELFF. The CDR3 nucleotides read TGTGCCAGCAGCTTGGGGGGATTCGGCTTTGCGGGAGAGGGCACCGGGGAGCTGTTTTTT. The chain uses TRBV5-6 and TRBJ2-2; 7 bases match TRBD2. The CDR3 has 20 amino acids. Germline CDR1 SGHDT, CDR2 YYEEEE. V lost 0 bases to trimming and J lost 4 bases; unmatched junction nucleotides: 18.

This clonotype was observed a handful of times. The chain is built from TRBV2 and TRBJ1-5, with D perhaps TRBD1 (5 bases). Germline assignment: CDR1 SNHLY and CDR2 FYNNEI. Trimming shortened V by 4 bases and J by 7 bases, and 11 bases separated the two germline ends. The CDR3 spans 13 residues. CDR3 sequence: CASSGDPRQPQHF. The CDR3 DNA reads as TGTGCCAGCAGTGGGGACCCCCGACAGCCCCAGCATTTT.

The chain combines TRBV5-1 with TRBJ2-1; D gene ambiguous. V lost 3 bases and J 7 bases, leaving 14 bases between the germline ends. The CDR3 covers 14 residues. From germline, CDR1 is SGHRS and CDR2 YFSETQ. Here the CDR3 DNA reads TGCGCCAGCAGCTCTAACGCAGAATCTAATGAGCAGTTCTTC. The encoded protein is CASSSNAESNEQFF.

To note about this clonotype: This clone may be a read error of a much larger clone one base away. V usage is TRBV6-1 and J usage is TRBJ1-3; the D gene is possibly TRBD1 (5 bases). This CDR3 has 15 residues. Germline-derived CDR1 and CDR2 are MNHNS and SASEGT. This chain's CDR3 is CANSTQGMGGNTIYF. The CDR3 coding sequence is TGTGCCAACAGTACCCAGGGAATGGGAGGAAACACCATATATTTT.

The table lists this clonotype with a count of one. One junction end does not reproduce the germline sequence, and a read error may be involved. The chain is built from TRBV4-3 and TRBJ2-1; 11 nucleotides match TRBD1. Germline CDR1 reads LGHNA; CDR2 reads YSLEER. The CDR3 loop spans 18 amino acids. The CDR3 bases are TGCGCCAGCAGTCGGGCCGGCGGAGGACAGGGGGCTTACAGTGAGCAGTTCTTC. Translating gives CASSRAGGGQGAYSEQFF.

Of note for this clonotype: The CDR3 end shows no conserved phenylalanine or tryptophan, and so a read error is likely. The genes are TRBV6-2 or TRBV6-3 and TRBJ2-1; 7 bases map to TRBD2. CDR1 MNHEY and CDR2 SVGEGT come from the germline V gene. V gave up 5 bases and J gave up 7 bases; unmatched junction bases: 5. CDR3 length: 13 amino acids. The CDR3, as DNA: TGTGCCAGCAGTCGCGGGAGTATGAATGAGCAGTTCCTC. Its protein product is CASSRGSMNEQFL.

Remarks on this clonotype: At one end the junction does not follow the germline gene, possibly because of a read error. The gene calls are TRBV6-1 and TRBJ2-7; TRBD1 aligns across 9 bases. CDR1 is MNHNS, CDR2 SASEGT, per germline. The CDR3 contains 14 residues. The CDR3 DNA follows: TGTGCCAGCAGCCCCGGGACAGGGTTGGTCGAGCAGCAATTC. As protein: CASSPGTGLVEQQF.

Notes on this clonotype: A read error may produce the germline difference seen at one junction end. J is TRBJ2-1 and V is TRBV6-5, with TRBD2 identical over 7 bases. Germline loops: CDR1 MNHEY, CDR2 SVGAGI. This CDR3 is built from 14 residues. CDR3 region: CAGSSVGRYNEQSF. CDR3 sequence (DNA): TGTGCCGGCAGTTCCGTCGGGAGGTACAATGAGCAGTCCTTC.

This clonotype has only one observation. The rearrangement links TRBV19 to TRBJ1-1; 9 nucleotides agree with TRBD1. Per germline, CDR1 LNHDA and CDR2 SQIVND (reference sequence). The junction had 8 bases not matched to a gene; V was cut back by 8 bases and J by 1 base. The CDR3 consists of 15 residues. CDR3 nucleotides: TGTGCCAGTGGGAACAGGGGGCGAGCGAACACTGAAGCTTTCTTT. Its protein product is CASGNRGRANTEAFF.

The chain employs TRBV11-2 and TRBJ2-1; D is perhaps TRBD2 (5 bases). V lost 3 bases and J 8 bases, leaving 20 bases between the germline ends. This CDR3 contains 16 residues. CDR1 and CDR2 (germline): SGHAT, FQNNGV. The CDR3 coding sequence is TGTGCCAGCAGCTTGTGGGAAGTCGGGAATTCCTATGAGCAGTTCTTC. This codes for CASSLWEVGNSYEQFF.